Detailed here is one TCR beta chain. No cognate antigen has been identified for it. No base-level quality is on record; no much larger clone is a single base apart. Via the germline V gene (reference sequence), CDR1 is GTSNPN and CDR2 SVGIG. A distance of 10 bases separates the germline ends of V and J, which lose 1 base and 9 bases respectively. Including the terminal cysteine and phenylalanine, the CDR3 comprises 12 residues. CDR3 DNA is the only sequence kept; it has 36 bases, read in frame from the first base. In Seattle, one collaborating source enrolled patients while the infection was active and tracked those patients longitudinally over the course of disease. Each collaborating institution followed its own protocols to collect whole blood in K2EDTA tubes. For TCRbeta analysis, collaborator samples were shipped as frozen whole blood, as isolated PBMCs, or as DNA extracted from either sample type.

TCRbeta CDR3 regions were amplified from genomic DNA using the immunoSEQ Assay, a bias-controlled multiplex PCR. The authors' analysis ran thus. The number of nucleated cells in each sample was estimated from the amplification of reference gene primers within the assay. Sequence reads were collapsed and filtered to measure the absolute abundance of every unique TCRbeta CDR3 rearrangement. For each sample, productive Simpson clonality was calculated as the square root of Simpson's diversity index across productive rearrangements. Entries here come from immuneACCESS through TCRdb and include only in-frame sequences with V and J called. Some clones fail to appear in such tables; in the studies checked, an unresolved V gene covers under half of the shortfall, and the cause of the remainder is unknown. That table supplies the V and J calls and clone size; D and trimming were determined from the DNA. In this sample the table shows 200,000 to 250,000 clones, 70% to 90% of which occur a single time. Approximately 2.6% of the sample goes to the ten largest clones.

The data derive from a study of blood T cell repertoires in COVID-19 (dated by TCRdb to 2018 to 2020). At the level of the whole study: Samples covering the acute and convalescent phases of COVID-19 were provided by collaborators in the United States, Italy and Spain. Where available, HLA class I and class II types were taken from metadata supplied by the sample provider and were not determined by assay-based typing. The samples were drawn from the first 160 participants of the ongoing ImmuneRACE study and from over a thousand subjects provided by 6 global collaborators. The sample metadata nearly always contained a de-identified subject ID, COVID-19 status, age in years and sex. Deeply sampled blood TCRbeta repertoires from subjects exposed to, actively infected with, or recovered from COVID-19 were included in the dataset. The prospective study material was composed of cDNA or gDNA derived from T cells, B-cell-depleted T cells, or PBMCs. The repertoires were made available in a free public database intended to serve as a resource for research on the immune response to SARS-CoV-2.

What the research found in general, with its limitations: The amount of clinical and demographic metadata varied by source and participant and was provided uncurated.

Material: peripheral blood. This receptor was identified in a man aged 30-40 years with COVID-19, enrolled during active disease. The chain employs TRBV30 and TRBJ2-1; no D gene is confidently identified. The CDR3 sequence is CAWSGATPEQFF. The DNA sequence reads TGTGCCTGGAGTGGAGCGACGCCTGAGCAGTTCTTC.